This is a list of T cell receptor beta chains from one sample in a study of monozygotic twins with inflammatory bowel disease. No DNA is given; TCRdb re-called the 5' RACE reads and lists each CDR3 protein once. This sample's table has fewer than 400,000 distinct CDR3 sequences. Sequenced: blood. The source is a human donor with ulcerative colitis or Crohn's disease, or a healthy co-twin of an affected twin (not recorded which). Each CDR3 is given with its conserved first and last residue.

CDR3aa: CASSLLKKGLSEAFF; v_gene: TRBV7-3; j_gene: TRBJ1-1
CDR3aa: CASSPQRGRMATNEKLFF; v_gene: TRBV18; j_gene: TRBJ1-4
CDR3aa: CATSRRTGKPYEQYF; v_gene: TRBV15; j_gene: TRBJ2-7
CDR3aa: CASSVASGSYEQYF; v_gene: TRBV9; j_gene: TRBJ2-7
CDR3aa: CASSIGRGQLYEQFF; v_gene: TRBV19; j_gene: TRBJ2-1
CDR3aa: CASSDGRPYNEQFF; v_gene: TRBV7-6; j_gene: TRBJ2-1
CDR3aa: CASSLTTGGRGGYTF; v_gene: TRBV7-9; j_gene: TRBJ1-2
CDR3aa: CASSLMRGGGNEQFF; v_gene: TRBV28; j_gene: TRBJ2-1
CDR3aa: CSVALAGGPFNEQFF; v_gene: TRBV29-1; j_gene: TRBJ2-1
CDR3aa: CASSKVQNSNQPQHF; v_gene: TRBV27; j_gene: TRBJ1-5
CDR3aa: CASSLARRAYNEQFF; v_gene: TRBV12-3/TRBV12-4; j_gene: TRBJ2-1
CDR3aa: CASSYFFDREKETQYF; v_gene: TRBV6-5; j_gene: TRBJ2-5
CDR3aa: CASRHSKEGANTEAFF; v_gene: TRBV27; j_gene: TRBJ1-1
CDR3aa: CSVSGEANEKLFF; v_gene: TRBV20-1; j_gene: TRBJ1-4
CDR3aa: CASSLNQGSYNEQFF; v_gene: TRBV6-1; j_gene: TRBJ2-1
CDR3aa: CASSQDLSGGSPLHF; v_gene: TRBV3-1; j_gene: TRBJ1-6
CDR3aa: CASSQLNTEAFF; v_gene: TRBV12-3/TRBV12-4; j_gene: TRBJ1-1
CDR3aa: CASSPTSGAYEQYF; v_gene: TRBV18; j_gene: TRBJ2-7
CDR3aa: CASSLVPSGGTGELFF; v_gene: TRBV7-6; j_gene: TRBJ2-2
CDR3aa: CASSPGPWSNQPQHF; v_gene: TRBV7-2; j_gene: TRBJ1-5
CDR3aa: CATGGGADTQYF; v_gene: TRBV24-1; j_gene: TRBJ2-3
CDR3aa: CATSDYENTEAFF; v_gene: TRBV24-1; j_gene: TRBJ1-1
CDR3aa: CASSEGQGRSYEQYF; v_gene: TRBV5-1; j_gene: TRBJ2-7
CDR3aa: CASSWGTGSGNTIYF; v_gene: TRBV12-3/TRBV12-4; j_gene: TRBJ1-3
CDR3aa: CASSSQVGTGDFGYTF; v_gene: TRBV5-4; j_gene: TRBJ1-2
CDR3aa: CSARTGTRNSPLHF; v_gene: TRBV29-1; j_gene: TRBJ1-6
CDR3aa: CASTTGMNYGYTF; v_gene: TRBV5-1; j_gene: TRBJ1-2
CDR3aa: CASSLVSGRAGGYTF; v_gene: TRBV12-3/TRBV12-4; j_gene: TRBJ1-2
CDR3aa: CASKAGNGEKLFF; v_gene: TRBV7-9; j_gene: TRBJ1-4
CDR3aa: CSARMGSAFSYEQYF; v_gene: TRBV20-1; j_gene: TRBJ2-7
CDR3aa: CASSSTGTGVEKLFF; v_gene: TRBV12-3/TRBV12-4; j_gene: TRBJ1-4
CDR3aa: CAIKLRDRGPGANVLTF; v_gene: TRBV10-3; j_gene: TRBJ2-6
CDR3aa: CASSPGTNQETQYF; v_gene: TRBV3-1; j_gene: TRBJ2-5
CDR3aa: CASSKPGQGYYEQYF; v_gene: TRBV19; j_gene: TRBJ2-7
CDR3aa: CASSLDRTGRNEQYF; v_gene: TRBV7-9; j_gene: TRBJ2-7
CDR3aa: CASSSAGNAGQPQHF; v_gene: TRBV5-1; j_gene: TRBJ1-5
CDR3aa: CSRTSGYSEQFF; v_gene: TRBV20-1; j_gene: TRBJ2-1
CDR3aa: CASSQQPRTVNYGYTF; v_gene: TRBV5-6; j_gene: TRBJ1-2
CDR3aa: CASSLARNRESNQPQHF; v_gene: TRBV7-9; j_gene: TRBJ1-5
CDR3aa: CASSHGYTDTQYF; v_gene: TRBV4-3; j_gene: TRBJ2-3
CDR3aa: CATAGTTSTQYF; v_gene: TRBV24-1; j_gene: TRBJ2-5
CDR3aa: CASRPPGLDMTDTQYF; v_gene: TRBV5-1; j_gene: TRBJ2-3
CDR3aa: CAIGKGGNEQFF; v_gene: TRBV10-3; j_gene: TRBJ2-1
CDR3aa: CASSQGLAGARGQYF; v_gene: TRBV18; j_gene: TRBJ2-7
CDR3aa: CASSLSQGVYQETQYF; v_gene: TRBV11-2; j_gene: TRBJ2-5
CDR3aa: CASSPPIRGGVNEQFF; v_gene: TRBV18; j_gene: TRBJ2-1
CDR3aa: CASSLNVRGLSGELFF; v_gene: TRBV5-1; j_gene: TRBJ2-2
CDR3aa: CASSSMTKGYTF; v_gene: TRBV6-5; j_gene: TRBJ1-2
CDR3aa: CATLAGSTDTQYF; v_gene: TRBV12-3/TRBV12-4; j_gene: TRBJ2-3
CDR3aa: CSARSPGGYIQYF; v_gene: TRBV20-1; j_gene: TRBJ2-4